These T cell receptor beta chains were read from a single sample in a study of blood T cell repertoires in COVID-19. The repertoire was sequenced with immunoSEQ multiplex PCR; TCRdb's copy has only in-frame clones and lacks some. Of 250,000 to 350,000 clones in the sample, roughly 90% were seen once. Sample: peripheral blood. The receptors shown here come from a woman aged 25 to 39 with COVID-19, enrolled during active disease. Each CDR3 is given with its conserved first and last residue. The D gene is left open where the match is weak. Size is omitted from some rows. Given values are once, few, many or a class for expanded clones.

cdr3_nt: TGTGCCTGGAACAGGGCGAACACCGGGGAGCTGTTTTTT; cdr3_aa: CAWNRANTGELFF; clone_size: .; v_call: TRBV30; d_call: .; j_call: TRBJ2-2
cdr3_nt: TGTGCCAGCAGCTTAGGAGGACAGGGCAATGAGCAGTTCTTC; cdr3_aa: CASSLGGQGNEQFF; clone_size: .; v_call: TRBV7-2; d_call: TRBD1; j_call: TRBJ2-1
cdr3_nt: TGTGCCAGCAGCCCCGGACTAGCGGGAGTAGAGACCCAGTACTTC; cdr3_aa: CASSPGLAGVETQYF; clone_size: .; v_call: TRBV7-3; d_call: TRBD2; j_call: TRBJ2-5
cdr3_nt: TGCAGCGTTGGACAGGGGGGCGAGCAGTACTTC; cdr3_aa: CSVGQGGEQYF; clone_size: .; v_call: TRBV29-1; d_call: TRBD1; j_call: TRBJ2-7
cdr3_nt: TGTGCCATCAGTCGATCTGCAAACAGGGCGAACACTGAAGCTTTCTTT; cdr3_aa: CAISRSANRANTEAFF; clone_size: .; v_call: TRBV10-3; d_call: .; j_call: TRBJ1-1
cdr3_nt: TGTGCCAGCAGTACTAGTGTCTCCTACAATGAGCAGTTCTTC; cdr3_aa: CASSTSVSYNEQFF; clone_size: once; v_call: TRBV6-1; d_call: .; j_call: TRBJ2-1
cdr3_nt: TGTGCCAGTAGGACAGGGGGCGATGGCTACACCTTC; cdr3_aa: CASRTGGDGYTF; clone_size: .; v_call: TRBV19; d_call: TRBD1; j_call: TRBJ1-2
cdr3_nt: TGTGCCAGTAGTATCCGCGATAGCAATCAGCCCCAGCATTTT; cdr3_aa: CASSIRDSNQPQHF; clone_size: .; v_call: TRBV19; d_call: .; j_call: TRBJ1-5
cdr3_nt: TGTGCCATCAGTTCCCGTGAGGTTGGTGAGCAGTTCTTC; cdr3_aa: CAISSREVGEQFF; clone_size: once; v_call: TRBV10-3; d_call: .; j_call: TRBJ2-1
cdr3_nt: TGTGCCAGCAGCTTGGAGGCCGGGACAGACAACAATGAGCAGTTCTTC; cdr3_aa: CASSLEAGTDNNEQFF; clone_size: .; v_call: TRBV5-4; d_call: TRBD1; j_call: TRBJ2-1
cdr3_nt: TGTGCCAGCAGGAAACAGGGGGTCCAAGAGACCCAGTACTTC; cdr3_aa: CASRKQGVQETQYF; clone_size: .; v_call: TRBV6-5; d_call: TRBD1; j_call: TRBJ2-5
cdr3_nt: TGTGCCAGCAGCTTAGGCGGGGGGGCCTATGACTACACCTTC; cdr3_aa: CASSLGGGAYDYTF; clone_size: .; v_call: TRBV7-2; d_call: .; j_call: TRBJ1-2
cdr3_nt: TGCGCCAGCAGCTTACAGGGGGATCTAGGAGGCTACACCTTC; cdr3_aa: CASSLQGDLGGYTF; clone_size: .; v_call: TRBV5-1; d_call: TRBD1; j_call: TRBJ1-2
cdr3_nt: TGTGCCTGGAGTGTCTCGGGAGGGGCGGGAGAGACCCAGTACTTC; cdr3_aa: CAWSVSGGAGETQYF; clone_size: .; v_call: TRBV30; d_call: TRBD2; j_call: TRBJ2-5
cdr3_nt: TGTGCCAGCAGCCGAGGGACTAGCGGGTTGGATACGCAGTATTTT; cdr3_aa: CASSRGTSGLDTQYF; clone_size: .; v_call: TRBV3-1/TRBV3-2; d_call: TRBD2; j_call: TRBJ2-3
cdr3_nt: TGCGCCAGCAGGCAACCTACAGGGGGCACTGAAGCTTTCTTT; cdr3_aa: CASRQPTGGTEAFF; clone_size: .; v_call: TRBV5-1; d_call: TRBD1; j_call: TRBJ1-1